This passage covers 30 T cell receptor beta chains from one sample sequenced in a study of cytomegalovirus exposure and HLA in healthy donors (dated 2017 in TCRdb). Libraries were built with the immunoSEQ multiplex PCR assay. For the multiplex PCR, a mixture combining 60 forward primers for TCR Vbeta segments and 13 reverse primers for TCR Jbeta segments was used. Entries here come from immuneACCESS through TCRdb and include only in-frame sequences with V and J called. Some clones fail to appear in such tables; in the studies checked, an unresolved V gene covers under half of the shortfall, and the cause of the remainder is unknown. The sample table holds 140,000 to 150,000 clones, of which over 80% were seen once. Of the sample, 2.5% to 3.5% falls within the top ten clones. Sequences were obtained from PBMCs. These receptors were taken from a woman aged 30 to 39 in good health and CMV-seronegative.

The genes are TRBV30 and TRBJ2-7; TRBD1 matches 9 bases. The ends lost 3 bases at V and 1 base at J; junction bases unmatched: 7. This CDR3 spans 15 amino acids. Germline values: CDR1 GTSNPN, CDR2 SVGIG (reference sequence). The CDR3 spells CAWRRDRAPSYEQYF. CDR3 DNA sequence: TGTGCCTGGAGGCGGGACAGGGCCCCATCCTACGAGCAGTACTTC.

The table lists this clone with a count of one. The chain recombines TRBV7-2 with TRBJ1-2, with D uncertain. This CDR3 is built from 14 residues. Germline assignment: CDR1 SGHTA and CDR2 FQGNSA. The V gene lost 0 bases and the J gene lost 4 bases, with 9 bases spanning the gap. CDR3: CASSLARQIYGYTF. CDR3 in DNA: TGTGCCAGCAGCTTAGCGCGGCAGATCTATGGCTACACCTTC.

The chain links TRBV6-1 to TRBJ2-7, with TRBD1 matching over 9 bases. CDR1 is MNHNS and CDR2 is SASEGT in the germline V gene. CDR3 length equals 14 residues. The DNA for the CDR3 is TGTGCTTTAACCGGGACAGGGCAATTCTACGAGCAGTACTTC. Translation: CALTGTGQFYEQYF.

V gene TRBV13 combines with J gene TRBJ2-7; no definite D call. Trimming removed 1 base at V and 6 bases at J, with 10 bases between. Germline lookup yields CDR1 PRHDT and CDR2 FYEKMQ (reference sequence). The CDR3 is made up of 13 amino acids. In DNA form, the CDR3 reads TGTGCCAGCAGCTTAGAGGCAGGTCCCGAGCAGTACTTC. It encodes CASSLEAGPEQYF.

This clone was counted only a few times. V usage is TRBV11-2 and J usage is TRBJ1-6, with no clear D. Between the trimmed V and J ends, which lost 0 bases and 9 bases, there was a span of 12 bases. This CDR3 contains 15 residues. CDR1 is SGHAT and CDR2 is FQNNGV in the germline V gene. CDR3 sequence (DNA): TGTGCCAGCAGCTTAGATCCCGGATCTAGTTCACCCCTCCACTTT. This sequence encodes CASSLDPGSSSPLHF.

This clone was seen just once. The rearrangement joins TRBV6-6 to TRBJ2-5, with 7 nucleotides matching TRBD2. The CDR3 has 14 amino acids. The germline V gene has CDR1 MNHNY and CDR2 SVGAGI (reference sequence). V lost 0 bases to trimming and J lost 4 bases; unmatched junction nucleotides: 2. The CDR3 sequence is CASSYSSGGETQYF. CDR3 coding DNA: TGTGCCAGCAGTTACTCCTCGGGAGGAGAGACCCAGTACTTC.

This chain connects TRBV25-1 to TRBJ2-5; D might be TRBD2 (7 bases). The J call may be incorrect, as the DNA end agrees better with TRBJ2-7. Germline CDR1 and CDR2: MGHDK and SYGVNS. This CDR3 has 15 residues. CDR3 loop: CASSQGGGYLVEQYF. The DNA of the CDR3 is TGTGCCAGCAGTCAAGGGGGGGGATACTTGGTCGAGCAGTACTTC.

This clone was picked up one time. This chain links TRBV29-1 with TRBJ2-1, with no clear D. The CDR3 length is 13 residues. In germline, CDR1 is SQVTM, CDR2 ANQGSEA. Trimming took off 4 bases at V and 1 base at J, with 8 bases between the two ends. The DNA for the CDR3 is TGCAGCGTTGTTTCGGTTTCCTACAATGAGCAGTTCTTC. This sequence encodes CSVVSVSYNEQFF.

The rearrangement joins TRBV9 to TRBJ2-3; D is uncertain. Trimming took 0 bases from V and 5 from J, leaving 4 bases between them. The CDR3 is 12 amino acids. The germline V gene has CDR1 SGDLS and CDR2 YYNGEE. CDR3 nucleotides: TGTGCCAGCAGCGTAGCTTTAGATACGCAGTATTTT. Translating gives CASSVALDTQYF.

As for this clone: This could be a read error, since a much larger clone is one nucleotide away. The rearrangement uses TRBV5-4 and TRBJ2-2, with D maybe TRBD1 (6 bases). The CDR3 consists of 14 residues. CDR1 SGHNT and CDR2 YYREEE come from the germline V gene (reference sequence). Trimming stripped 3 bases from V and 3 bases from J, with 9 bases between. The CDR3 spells CASSSNRDTGELFF. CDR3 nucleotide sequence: TGTGCCAGCAGCTCTAACAGGGACACCGGGGAGCTGTTTTTT.

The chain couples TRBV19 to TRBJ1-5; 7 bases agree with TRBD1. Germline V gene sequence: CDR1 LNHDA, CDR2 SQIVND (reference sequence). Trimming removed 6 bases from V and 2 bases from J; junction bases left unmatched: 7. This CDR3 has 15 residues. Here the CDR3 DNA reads TGTGCCAGTAGGAACCACAGGGGTGGCAATCAGCCCCAGCATTTT. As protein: CASRNHRGGNQPQHF.

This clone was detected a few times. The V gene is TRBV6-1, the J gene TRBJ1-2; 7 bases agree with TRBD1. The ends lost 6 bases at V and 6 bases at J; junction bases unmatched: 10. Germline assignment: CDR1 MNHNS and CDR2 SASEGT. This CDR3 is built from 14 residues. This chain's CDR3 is CASRGWTGSHGYTF. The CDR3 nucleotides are TGTGCCAGCAGGGGATGGACAGGCTCCCATGGCTACACCTTC.

CDR3 in amino acids: CASSPGASAGNTIYF. DNA for the CDR3: TGTGCCAGCAGCCCAGGGGCGTCAGCTGGAAACACCATATATTTT. This sequence joins TRBV7-7 and TRBJ1-3; weak D call: TRBD1 (6 bases). The germline gives CDR1 SSHAT, CDR2 FNYEAQ (reference sequence). Trimming stripped 5 bases from V and 2 bases from J, with 13 bases between. CDR3 length equals 15 residues.

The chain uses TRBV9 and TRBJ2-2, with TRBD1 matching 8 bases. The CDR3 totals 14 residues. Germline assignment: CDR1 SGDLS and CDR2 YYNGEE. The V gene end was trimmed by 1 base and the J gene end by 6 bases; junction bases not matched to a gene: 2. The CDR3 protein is CASSVSRGPGELFF. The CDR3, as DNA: TGTGCCAGCAGCGTATCCAGGGGGCCCGGGGAGCTGTTTTTT.

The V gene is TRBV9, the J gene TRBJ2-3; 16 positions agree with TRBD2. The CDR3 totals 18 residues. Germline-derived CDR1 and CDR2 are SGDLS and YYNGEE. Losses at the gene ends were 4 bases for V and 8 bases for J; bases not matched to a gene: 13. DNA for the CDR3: TGTGCCAGCAGCCTGACAGCCGGGACTAGCGGGGGGGCAATTACGCAGTATTTT. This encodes CASSLTAGTSGGAITQYF.

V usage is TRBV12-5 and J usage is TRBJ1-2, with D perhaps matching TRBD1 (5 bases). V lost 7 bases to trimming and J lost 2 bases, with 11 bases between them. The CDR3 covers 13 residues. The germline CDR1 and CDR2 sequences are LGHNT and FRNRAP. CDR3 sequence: CASDPGQNYGYTF. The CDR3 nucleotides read TGTGCTAGTGATCCAGGGCAGAACTATGGCTACACCTTC.

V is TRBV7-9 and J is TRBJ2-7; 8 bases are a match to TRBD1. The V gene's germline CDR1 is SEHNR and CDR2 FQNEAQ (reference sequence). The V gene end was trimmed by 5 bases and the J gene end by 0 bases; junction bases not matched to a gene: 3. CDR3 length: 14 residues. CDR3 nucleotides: TGTGCCAGCAGCCCGGGACAGGACTCCTACGAGCAGTACTTC. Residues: CASSPGQDSYEQYF.

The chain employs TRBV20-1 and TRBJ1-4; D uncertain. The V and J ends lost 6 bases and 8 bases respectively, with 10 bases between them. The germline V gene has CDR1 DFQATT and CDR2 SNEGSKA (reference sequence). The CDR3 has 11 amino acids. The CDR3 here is CSAPVREKLFF. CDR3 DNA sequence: TGCAGTGCCCCCGTCCGGGAAAAACTGTTTTTT.

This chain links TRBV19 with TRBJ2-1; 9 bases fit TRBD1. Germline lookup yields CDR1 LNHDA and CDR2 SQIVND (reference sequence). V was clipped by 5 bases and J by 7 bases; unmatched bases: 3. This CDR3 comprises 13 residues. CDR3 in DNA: TGTGCCAGTAGTCTAGGACAGGGGAATGAGCAGTTCTTC. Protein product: CASSLGQGNEQFF.

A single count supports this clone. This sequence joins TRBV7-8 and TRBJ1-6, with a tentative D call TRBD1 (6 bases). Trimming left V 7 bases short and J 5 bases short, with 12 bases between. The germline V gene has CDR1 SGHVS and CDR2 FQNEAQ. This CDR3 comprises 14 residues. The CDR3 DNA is TGTGCCAGCACCATACAGGGAGATAATTCACCCCTCCACTTT. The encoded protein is CASTIQGDNSPLHF. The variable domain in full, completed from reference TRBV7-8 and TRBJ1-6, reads GAGVSQSPRYKVAKRGQDVALRCDPISGHVSLFWYQQALGQGPEFLTYFQNEAQLDKSGLPSDRFFAERPEGSVSTLKIQRTQQEDSAVYLCASTIQGDNSPLHFGNGTRLTVT.

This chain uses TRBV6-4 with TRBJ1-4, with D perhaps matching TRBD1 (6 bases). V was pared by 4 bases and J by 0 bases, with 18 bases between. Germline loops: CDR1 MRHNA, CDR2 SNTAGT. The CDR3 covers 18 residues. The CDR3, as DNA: TGTGCCAGCAGTGCCCTAAGGGGGAAGGGTGCAACTAATGAAAAACTGTTTTTT. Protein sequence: CASSALRGKGATNEKLFF.

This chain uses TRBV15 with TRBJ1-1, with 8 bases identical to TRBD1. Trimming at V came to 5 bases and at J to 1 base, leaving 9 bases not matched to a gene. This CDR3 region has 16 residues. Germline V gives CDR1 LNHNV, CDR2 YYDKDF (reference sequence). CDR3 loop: CATSPGQGGKNTEAFF. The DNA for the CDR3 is TGTGCCACCAGCCCCGGACAGGGAGGGAAGAACACTGAAGCTTTCTTT.

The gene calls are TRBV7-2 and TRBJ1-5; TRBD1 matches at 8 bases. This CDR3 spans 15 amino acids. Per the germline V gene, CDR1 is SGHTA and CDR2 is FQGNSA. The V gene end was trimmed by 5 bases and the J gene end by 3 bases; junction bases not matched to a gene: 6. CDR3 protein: CASSRTGGSNQPQHF. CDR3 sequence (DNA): TGTGCCAGCAGCCGAACAGGGGGTTCCAATCAGCCCCAGCATTTT.

CDR3 in DNA: TGTGCTAGTGGGCCGGAAAGGGGCACTGAAGCTTTCTTT. This sequence encodes CASGPERGTEAFF. The chain has TRBV12-5 and TRBJ1-1; a weak D match, TRBD1 (5 bases). The V end was cut by 6 bases, the J end by 4 bases, with 12 bases between. CDR3 size: 13 residues. Germline values: CDR1 LGHNT, CDR2 FRNRAP.

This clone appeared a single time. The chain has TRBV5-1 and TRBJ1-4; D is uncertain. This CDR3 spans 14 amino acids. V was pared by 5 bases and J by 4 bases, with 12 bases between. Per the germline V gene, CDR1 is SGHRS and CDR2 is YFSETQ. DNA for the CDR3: TGCGCCAGCAGACGAGACGGAGATAATGAAAAACTGTTTTTT. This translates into CASRRDGDNEKLFF.

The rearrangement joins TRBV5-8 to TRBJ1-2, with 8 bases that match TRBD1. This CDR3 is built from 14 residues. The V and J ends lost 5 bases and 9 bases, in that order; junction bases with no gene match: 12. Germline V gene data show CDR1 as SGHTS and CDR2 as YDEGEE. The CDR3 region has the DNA TGTGCCAGCAGTCACGAAGGACAGGGTCGAAGCTACACCTTC. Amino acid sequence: CASSHEGQGRSYTF.

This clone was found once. CDR3 region: CASSRWGLAGAPVTDTQYF. CDR3 DNA: TGTGCCAGCAGCAGATGGGGACTAGCGGGGGCCCCCGTCACAGATACGCAGTATTTT. The rearrangement links TRBV13 to TRBJ2-3, with 14 nucleotides matching TRBD2. Germline V CDR1 and CDR2: PRHDT, FYEKMQ (reference sequence). The CDR3 consists of 19 residues. J gave up 2 bases and V 5 bases, and 12 bases lay outside the gene matches.

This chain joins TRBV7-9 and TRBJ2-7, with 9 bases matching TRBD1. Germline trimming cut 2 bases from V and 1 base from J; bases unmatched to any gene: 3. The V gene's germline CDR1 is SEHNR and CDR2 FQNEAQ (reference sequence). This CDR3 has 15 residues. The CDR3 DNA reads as TGTGCCAGCAGCTTACGAGGACAGGGGTCCTACGAGCAGTACTTC. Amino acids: CASSLRGQGSYEQYF.

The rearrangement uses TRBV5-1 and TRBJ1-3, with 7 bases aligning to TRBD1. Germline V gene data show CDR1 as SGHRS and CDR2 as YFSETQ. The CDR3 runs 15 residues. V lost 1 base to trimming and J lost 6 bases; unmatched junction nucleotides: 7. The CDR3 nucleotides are TGCGCCAGCAGCTTGTTACAGGGGCAAGAAAACACCATATATTTT. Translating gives CASSLLQGQENTIYF.

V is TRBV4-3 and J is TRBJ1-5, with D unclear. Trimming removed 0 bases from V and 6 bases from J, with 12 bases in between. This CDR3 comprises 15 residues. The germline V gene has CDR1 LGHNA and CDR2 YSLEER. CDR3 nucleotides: TGCGCCAGCAGCCAAGATGGGAGGGTGGGTCAGCCCCAGCATTTT. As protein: CASSQDGRVGQPQHF.